A single sample gave rise to the 2 T cell receptor beta chains below, sequenced in a study of T cell repertoires in cytomegalovirus infection. TCRdb re-derived calls from the reads in MiXCR, one entry per CDR3 protein. The data hold roughly 140,000 distinct CDR3 sequences, with about 20% observed a single time. What was sequenced was PBMCs. Receptors originate from a human donor in good health (CMV status not recorded). Some clones in this sample may be carry-over from other donors' samples.

This clonotype was seen at least ten times. This chain links TRBV7-8 with TRBJ1-5; D is unresolved. The CDR3 has 13 residues. The germline V gene encodes CDR1 SGHVS and CDR2 FQNEAQ. V was clipped by 1 base and J by 5 bases, with 6 bases between them. The CDR3 loop reads CASSLEADQPQHF. CDR3 in DNA: TGTGCCAGCAGCTTAGAGGCAGATCAGCCCCAGCATTTT.

This chain joins TRBV5-5 and TRBJ1-1; D may be TRBD1 (5 bases). CDR3 length: 16 residues. Between the trimmed V and J ends, which lost 0 bases and 10 bases, there was a span of 22 bases. Germline V gene sequence: CDR1 SGHKS, CDR2 YYEKEE (reference sequence). The CDR3 reads CASSLDGSGPTRRAFF. The CDR3 bases are TGTGCCAGCAGCTTGGACGGCTCGGGACCCACCAGGAGAGCTTTCTTT.